The entry below describes one T cell receptor (beta chain). What it binds is not known. This specimen comes from a study of CD8 T cell repertoires and HIV-1 epitope variants. Study as a whole: The baseline condition was 1M T cells left uncultured.

Germline values: CDR1 SGHTA, CDR2 FQGTGA. The CDR3 loop spans 15 amino acids. V was clipped by 1 base and J by 4 bases, with 10 bases between them. Using immunoSEQ multiplex PCR, the repertoire was profiled, and TCRdb retains in-frame clones only, with some absent. Altogether about 5,600 clones are present, roughly 60% being singletons, with the ten largest covering around 40%. Notes on the study in general: Under ten antigen-specific TCR beta clonotypes were found; more than five seemed cross-reactive to variants. Beta chains alone show antigen proliferation, not cytokine profile or function.

The chain couples TRBV7-3 to TRBJ2-2, with TRBD1 as a possible D gene (6 bases). The receptor's source is a male donor with HIV. Input material: cultured CD8+ T cells derived from PBMCs. The CDR3 DNA reads TGTGCCAGCAGCTTAAATCAGGGGAGCACCGGGGAGCTGTTTTTT. Translation: CASSLNQGSTGELFF. The whole variable domain, remainder taken from reference TRBV7-3 and TRBJ2-2, is GAGVSQTPSNKVTEKGKYVELRCDPISGHTALYWYRQSLGQGPEFLIYFQGTGAADDSGLPNDRFFAVRPEGSVSTLKIQRTERGDSAVYLCASSLNQGSTGELFFGEGSRLTVL.